The 10 T cell receptor beta chains given below trace back to one sample, sequenced in a study of cytomegalovirus exposure and HLA in healthy donors (dated by TCRdb to about 2017). Receptor amplification or capture employed the immunoSEQ multiplex PCR assay. The multiplex PCR relied on a mix of 60 forward primers for TCR Vbeta segments and 13 reverse primers for TCR Jbeta segments. TCRdb limited this immuneACCESS table to in-frame rearrangements with V and J called. A share of clones is missing; checked studies link under half to unresolved V genes, and the rest is unexplained. The sample includes roughly 170,000 clones, with roughly 78% observed a single time. 13% of the sample goes to the ten largest clones. The sample taken for sequencing was PBMCs. All receptors come from a woman between 45 and 60 years old in good health and CMV-seropositive.

This clone was picked up one time. The rearrangement links TRBV11-2 to TRBJ1-5; the D gene is possibly TRBD1 (5 bases). CDR1 and CDR2 from the germline V gene are SGHAT and FQNNGV. Trimming removed 5 bases at V and 0 bases at J, with 11 bases between. This CDR3 region has 15 residues. CDR3 loop: CASSPDSHSNQPQHF. DNA of the CDR3: TGTGCCAGCAGCCCTGACAGCCATAGCAATCAGCCCCAGCATTTT.

The CDR3 protein is CASSMREDEQFF. The CDR3 DNA reads as TGTGCCAGTAGTATGCGGGAGGATGAGCAGTTCTTC. The chain combines TRBV19 with TRBJ2-1; 8 positions match TRBD2. This CDR3 is built from 12 residues. The V gene end was trimmed by 3 bases and the J gene end by 8 bases; junction bases not matched to a gene: 0. Germline V gene lookup returns CDR1 LNHDA and CDR2 SQIVND (reference sequence).

In DNA form, the CDR3 reads TGTGCCAGCTCCTGGACAGGTACCGGGGAGCTGTTTTTT. Translation gives CASSWTGTGELFF. The J gene is TRBJ2-2, the V gene TRBV18; 7 bases agree with TRBD1. The CDR3 is 13 residues long. With V trimmed by 6 bases and J by 5 bases, 3 bases remained unmatched. Germline values: CDR1 KGHSH, CDR2 LQKENI.

The gene calls are TRBV11-1 and TRBJ2-5; 7 bases are shared with TRBD1. The CDR3 has 13 residues. V shed 5 bases and J 2 bases; nucleotides not matched to a gene: 2. Germline V gene data show CDR1 as SGHAT and CDR2 as FQDESV (reference sequence). The CDR3 spells CASSVGQQETQYF. DNA for the CDR3: TGTGCCAGCAGCGTGGGACAGCAAGAGACCCAGTACTTC.

CDR3 residues: CASSLGTGGLGNTEAFF. CDR3 nucleotides: TGCGCCAGCAGCTTAGGGACAGGGGGCTTAGGGAACACTGAAGCTTTCTTT. V usage is TRBV5-1 and J usage is TRBJ1-1, with TRBD1 matching 12 bases. The CDR3 length is 17 residues. J lost 1 base, V lost 2 bases, and 6 bases had no gene match. Germline V lookup: CDR1 SGHRS, CDR2 YFSETQ.

This sequence joins TRBV9 and TRBJ2-3; 12 bases map to TRBD2. Trimming took 2 bases from V and 9 from J; bases not matched to a gene: 13. CDR3 length: 17 amino acids. Germline lookup yields CDR1 SGDLS and CDR2 YYNGEE. The CDR3 reads CASSVVPSGGDTGTQYF. The CDR3 DNA follows: TGTGCCAGCAGCGTGGTCCCTAGCGGGGGGGACACAGGCACGCAGTATTTT.

The CDR3 is CARPVGEAQYF. Here the CDR3 DNA reads TGTGCCCGCCCAGTGGGGGAGGCCCAGTACTTC. The V call is TRBV30, the J call TRBJ2-5; tentative D call: TRBD2 (6 bases). Germline CDR1 is GTSNPN and CDR2 is SVGIG (reference sequence). This CDR3 comprises 11 residues. Between the trimmed V and J ends, which lost 8 bases and 9 bases, there was a span of 16 bases.

This clone was detected only a few times. V usage is TRBV13 and J usage is TRBJ1-5; D is possibly TRBD1 (6 bases). The CDR3 extends over 13 amino acids. The germline V and J ends were trimmed by 0 bases and 6 bases, with 6 bases remaining between them. CDR1 and CDR2 (germline): PRHDT, FYEKMQ (reference sequence). This CDR3 reads CASSLGRGQPQHF. The CDR3, as DNA: TGTGCCAGCAGCTTAGGCAGGGGTCAGCCCCAGCATTTT.

This chain links TRBV4-1 with TRBJ2-7; 9 bases fit TRBD1. With 2 bases clipped from V and 5 bases from J, the junction kept 4 bases outside the gene matches. This CDR3 region has 14 residues. The V gene's germline CDR1 is MGHRA and CDR2 YSYEKL. The CDR3 spells CASSQTGTGNEQYF. The DNA for the CDR3 is TGCGCCAGCAGCCAAACCGGGACAGGGAACGAGCAGTACTTC.

V and J are TRBV14 and TRBJ1-2; 7 nucleotides match TRBD1. Trimming removed 4 bases from V and 7 bases from J; junction bases left unmatched: 9. This CDR3 is 14 amino acids long. In germline, CDR1 is SGHDN, CDR2 FVKESK. The CDR3 region has the DNA TGTGCCAGCAGCCTCAGCCCACAGGGGCCTGGCTACACCTTC. Translating gives CASSLSPQGPGYTF.